A selection of T cell receptor beta chains follows, all from one sample in a study of radiotherapy plus CTLA-4 blockade in lung cancer. Measured with immunoSEQ multiplex PCR; TCRdb has only the in-frame clones, and not every one. There are around 70,000 clones in the sample; under 85% occur only once, and 3.5% to 5% lies in the top ten. Sequencing used peripheral blood, obtained from a patient treated with radiotherapy plus ipilimumab. These receptors all come from a human donor with non-small cell lung cancer who had a partial response to radiotherapy plus ipilimumab. Both conserved end residues are part of each CDR3. A D gene is named only where the DNA matches it firmly. Rows give clone size only sometimes, using once, few, many, or a class for an expanded clone.

-	15	TRBD2	TRBV28	TRBJ2-1	TGTGCCAGCAATAAGGGGAGGGCTACCTACAATGAGCAGTTCTTC	CASNKGRATYNEQFF
few	13	-	TRBV6-1	TRBJ2-7	TGTGCCAGCAGAAGCGGGTGGCTGGGGGAGCAGTACTTC	CASRSGWLGEQYF
-	14	-	TRBV19	TRBJ1-2	TGTGCCAGTAGTATAGATCCCGCACGGCGGGGCTACACCTTC	CASSIDPARRGYTF
-	15	-	TRBV5-1	TRBJ1-3	TGCGCCAGCAGCTTTGGCAGGGGATCCGGAAACACCATATATTTT	CASSFGRGSGNTIYF
-	16	-	TRBV9	TRBJ2-5	TGTGCCAGCAGCGTAGATGGAACACAATCGGGGGAGACCCAGTACTTC	CASSVDGTQSGETQYF
once	16	-	TRBV6-5	TRBJ2-1	TGTGCCAGCAGTTACTGGGGGACTTTCACCTACAATGAGCAGTTCTTC	CASSYWGTFTYNEQFF
-	14	TRBD1	TRBV11-1	TRBJ2-1	TGTGCCAGCAGTCGGGACAGTATGAACAATGAGCAGTTCTTC	CASSRDSMNNEQFF
-	15	TRBD2	TRBV6-1	TRBJ2-1	TGTGCCAGCAATCTCTTAGCGGGCTCCTACAATGAGCAGTTCTTC	CASNLLAGSYNEQFF
-	15	TRBD2	TRBV4-1	TRBJ2-7	TGCGCCAGCAGCCAAGCGGGGGGGAGTCCCTACGAGCAGTACTTC	CASSQAGGSPYEQYF
-	16	-	TRBV5-8	TRBJ1-5	TGTGCCAGCAGCTCCAGACAGGCCGCTAGCAATCAGCCCCAGCATTTT	CASSSRQAASNQPQHF
-	16	TRBD1	TRBV6-1	TRBJ2-1	TGTGCCAGCAGTGGGGTTCGGGCACAGGGGGCAAATGAGCAGTTCTTC	CASSGVRAQGANEQFF
few	15	TRBD1	TRBV28	TRBJ1-5	TGTGCCAGCAGTCCAAGACAGGGCTATAACCCGCCCCAGCATTTT	CASSPRQGYNPPQHF